These 17 T cell receptor beta chains came from one sample sequenced in a study of shared clonotypes between healthy human individuals. Naive CD8 cells lacked CD45RO, underwent positive selection for CCR7 and left out terminally differentiated effector memory CD45RA+ cells. Sequenced by immunoSEQ multiplex PCR; TCRdb stores in-frame clones only, minus some. The sample shows more than 2 million clones, about 95% of them seen only once. The sequencing input was naive CD8+ T cells sorted from blood. The receptors derive from a young man in good health.

The chain links TRBV15 to TRBJ2-5; D remains ambiguous. The CDR3 is 13 residues long. V lost 4 bases and J 4 bases, leaving 10 bases between the germline ends. From germline, CDR1 is LNHNV and CDR2 YYDKDF (reference sequence). The CDR3 region is CATSTITGETQYF. CDR3 coding DNA: TGTGCCACCAGCACCATTACCGGAGAGACCCAGTACTTC.

The chain has TRBV4-2 and TRBJ2-3; D is uncertain. The CDR3 totals 13 residues. Germline V gene data show CDR1 as LGHNA and CDR2 as YNFKEQ. Deletions cut 3 bases from V and 6 bases from J, with 10 bases between. In DNA, the CDR3 is TGTGCCAGCAGCCATCCCGCCCCGGATACGCAGTATTTT. Amino acid sequence: CASSHPAPDTQYF.

The chain links TRBV15 to TRBJ2-7; TRBD1 might be the D (5 bases). The CDR3 has 15 amino acids. V was shortened by 3 bases and J by 4 bases, with 16 bases between the two germline ends. Germline loops: CDR1 LNHNV, CDR2 YYDKDF (reference sequence). CDR3 coding DNA: TGTGCCACCAGCAGTGGGGCCTATAAAGGGTACGAGCAGTACTTC. As protein: CATSSGAYKGYEQYF.

This clone was observed once. J is TRBJ1-6 and V is TRBV13; possibly TRBD1 for D (6 bases). Germline-derived CDR1 and CDR2 are PRHDT and FYEKMQ (reference sequence). There are 15 residues in the CDR3. V dropped 4 bases and J dropped 8 bases, with 15 bases sitting between them. CDR3 residues: CASSSDGTMDSPLHF. As DNA, the CDR3 is TGTGCCAGCAGCTCCGACGGGACAATGGATTCACCCCTCCACTTT.

The chain uses TRBV30 and TRBJ2-3, with 8 bases matching TRBD1. The germline V gene encodes CDR1 GTSNPN and CDR2 SVGIG (reference sequence). The V segment lost 0 bases and the J segment 2 bases; nucleotides outside the gene matches: 7. The CDR3 has 16 amino acids. CDR3 sequence reads: CAWSVGQGELTDTQYF. DNA of the CDR3: TGTGCCTGGAGTGTAGGACAGGGAGAACTCACAGATACGCAGTATTTT.

The chain has TRBV7-9 and TRBJ2-3, with 9 bases aligning to TRBD2. The CDR3 sequence is 15 residues long. Germline V CDR1 and CDR2: SEHNR, FQNEAQ (reference sequence). With 3 bases clipped from V and 6 bases from J, the junction kept 7 bases outside the gene matches. The CDR3 coding sequence is TGTGCCAGCAGCTTCCTAGCGGGAACAAGCGATACGCAGTATTTT. Amino acid sequence: CASSFLAGTSDTQYF.

This rearrangement joins TRBV7-9 to TRBJ1-2; 7 positions agree with TRBD1. Germline V gives CDR1 SEHNR, CDR2 FQNEAQ (reference sequence). The length of the CDR3 is 13 residues. V trimming: 5 bases; J trimming: 4 bases; junction bases outside the gene matches: 4. The CDR3 region has the DNA TGTGCCAGCAGCCAGGGGACAGTCTATGGCTACACCTTC. Its protein product is CASSQGTVYGYTF.

The J gene is TRBJ2-7, the V gene TRBV28, with a weak D call TRBD2 (6 bases). Germline V CDR1 and CDR2: MDHEN, SYDVKM. CDR3 length: 14 residues. V was cut by 6 bases and J by 0 bases, with 12 bases left in between. The chain's CDR3 is CASRPLAYSYEQYF. The CDR3 DNA sequence: TGTGCCAGCAGACCTCTAGCGTACTCCTACGAGCAGTACTTC.

This clone was detected once. Other DNA sequences of this sample code for an identical CDR3. V is TRBV19 and J is TRBJ1-1; weak D call: TRBD1 (5 bases). The CDR3 has 13 amino acids. V was pared by 3 bases and J by 5 bases, with 10 bases between. Germline V gives CDR1 LNHDA, CDR2 SQIVND (reference sequence). The CDR3 nucleotides read TGTGCCAGTAGTATTCAGGGTTGGACTGAAGCTTTCTTT. Encoded protein: CASSIQGWTEAFF.

V gene TRBV27 combines with J gene TRBJ1-1; D unresolved. Germline V lookup: CDR1 MNHEY, CDR2 SMNVEV (reference sequence). This CDR3 comprises 13 residues. V was clipped by 0 bases and J by 7 bases, with 9 bases between them. The CDR3 DNA follows: TGTGCCAGCAGTTTATCGTCTGTCGGTGAAGCTTTCTTT. Protein: CASSLSSVGEAFF.

The chain has TRBV28 and TRBJ1-2; possible D gene TRBD1, 5 bases. Trimming took 7 bases from V and 7 from J, leaving 13 bases between them. Germline values: CDR1 MDHEN, CDR2 SYDVKM. CDR3 length equals 12 residues. CDR3 DNA: TGTGCCAGCAAGAAAGGGGCCGGTGGCTACACCTTC. Protein sequence: CASKKGAGGYTF.

The rearrangement uses TRBV6-1 and TRBJ2-3; 9 nucleotides align to TRBD2. V trimming: 4 bases; J trimming: 1 base; junction bases outside the gene matches: 12. The CDR3 has 18 residues. The germline V gene has CDR1 MNHNS and CDR2 SASEGT. The CDR3 spells CASSVLRGGSEGTDTQYF. CDR3 bases: TGTGCCAGCAGTGTTTTGCGGGGGGGAAGTGAAGGCACAGATACGCAGTATTTT.

As for this clone: In the same sample, other DNA sequences code for this CDR3. The V and J genes are TRBV7-9 and TRBJ2-7, with TRBD1 identical over 7 bases. Germline V gene lookup returns CDR1 SEHNR and CDR2 FQNEAQ (reference sequence). The CDR3 runs to 12 residues. Trimming at V came to 4 bases and at J to 6 bases, leaving 3 bases not matched to a gene. The CDR3 nucleotides are TGTGCCAGCAGCTCAGACAGGGTCGAGCAGTACTTC. Encoded protein: CASSSDRVEQYF. Looking up the rest from reference TRBV7-9 and TRBJ2-7 gives the full variable domain: DTGVSQNPRHKITKRGQNVTFRCDPISEHNRLYWYRQTLGQGPEFLTYFQNEAQLEKSRLLSDRFSAERPKGSFSTLEIQRTEQGDSAMYLCASSSDRVEQYFGPGTRLTVT.

V gene TRBV7-9 combines with J gene TRBJ2-3; D is uncertain. This CDR3 is built from 12 residues. V shed 6 bases and J shed 12 bases, with 16 bases lying between them. CDR1 and CDR2 from the germline V gene are SEHNR and FQNEAQ (reference sequence). CDR3 region: CASSWTELNQYF. The CDR3 DNA follows: TGTGCCAGCAGTTGGACCGAATTGAACCAGTATTTT.

V is TRBV5-6 and J is TRBJ1-2, with 8 nucleotides matching TRBD1. This CDR3 is built from 14 residues. J gave up 7 bases and V 0 bases, and 5 bases lay outside the gene matches. Germline V gives CDR1 SGHDT, CDR2 YYEEEE. The CDR3 is CASSLGAGGGGYTF. CDR3 nucleotide sequence: TGTGCCAGCAGCTTGGGAGCAGGGGGCGGTGGCTACACCTTC.

V and J are TRBV28 and TRBJ2-5; 7 positions match TRBD2. The CDR3 sequence is 15 residues long. Germline V gives CDR1 MDHEN, CDR2 SYDVKM. The J segment lost 4 bases and the V segment lost 6 bases, leaving 11 bases of the junction unmatched. The CDR3: CASSGVIAGRETQYF. DNA for the CDR3: TGTGCCAGCAGCGGGGTGATAGCGGGCCGAGAGACCCAGTACTTC.

This clone has a single count. V is TRBV28 and J is TRBJ2-7, with D hard to call. There are 12 residues in the CDR3. V dropped 5 bases and J dropped 5 bases, with 10 bases sitting between them. The V gene's germline CDR1 is MDHEN and CDR2 SYDVKM. Here the CDR3 DNA reads TGTGCCAGCAGTCCGGGTCCTGACGAGCAGTACTTC. Translated: CASSPGPDEQYF.